This T cell receptor beta chain was recovered during a study of cytomegalovirus exposure and HLA in healthy donors. The germline V gene encodes CDR1 ENHRY and CDR2 SYGVKD. CDR3 length: 15 residues. Losses at the gene ends were 7 bases for V and 6 bases for J; bases not matched to a gene: 12. The PCR made use of 60 Vbeta and 13 Jbeta primers. Some clones are missing from TCRdb's copy, which holds only in-frame ones; the method was immunoSEQ multiplex PCR. The sample has under 150,000 clones, 65% to 85% seen once. The chain recombines TRBV10-3 with TRBJ1-5, with 7 bases that match TRBD1. The receptor was derived from a male donor in good health and CMV-seronegative. The source material was PBMCs. The CDR3 loop reads CAIKPGPGGTQPQHF. In nucleotides, the CDR3 is TGTGCCATCAAACCGGGCCCAGGGGGAACTCAGCCCCAGCATTTT.